The sequence of this T cell receptor beta chain was determined in a study of shared clonotypes between healthy human individuals. This table comes from immunoSEQ multiplex PCR, and its TCRdb copy is limited to in-frame clones, with some not included. This table has around 2.1 million clones, about 93% appearing once. Points from the study as a whole: The study generally estimated greater richness for naive than memory subsets.

In regard to this clone: Its specificity is unknown.

The V gene lost 6 bases and the J gene lost 7 bases, with 15 bases spanning the gap. Germline loops: CDR1 MNHEY, CDR2 SVGAGI. This CDR3 has 14 residues. Naive CD8 populations comprised CD45RO-negative cells positively selected for CCR7, excluding terminally differentiated effector memory CD45RA+ cells. The chain has TRBV6-5 and TRBJ1-4; D gene unclear. Material: naive CD8+ T cells from PBMCs. This receptor was obtained from a man between 18 and 29 years old in good health. Some clones in this sample may be carry-over from other donors' samples. CDR3 protein: CASSLDVYLEKLFF. In DNA form, the CDR3 reads TGTGCCAGCAGCTTGGACGTATACCTTGAAAAACTGTTTTTT.